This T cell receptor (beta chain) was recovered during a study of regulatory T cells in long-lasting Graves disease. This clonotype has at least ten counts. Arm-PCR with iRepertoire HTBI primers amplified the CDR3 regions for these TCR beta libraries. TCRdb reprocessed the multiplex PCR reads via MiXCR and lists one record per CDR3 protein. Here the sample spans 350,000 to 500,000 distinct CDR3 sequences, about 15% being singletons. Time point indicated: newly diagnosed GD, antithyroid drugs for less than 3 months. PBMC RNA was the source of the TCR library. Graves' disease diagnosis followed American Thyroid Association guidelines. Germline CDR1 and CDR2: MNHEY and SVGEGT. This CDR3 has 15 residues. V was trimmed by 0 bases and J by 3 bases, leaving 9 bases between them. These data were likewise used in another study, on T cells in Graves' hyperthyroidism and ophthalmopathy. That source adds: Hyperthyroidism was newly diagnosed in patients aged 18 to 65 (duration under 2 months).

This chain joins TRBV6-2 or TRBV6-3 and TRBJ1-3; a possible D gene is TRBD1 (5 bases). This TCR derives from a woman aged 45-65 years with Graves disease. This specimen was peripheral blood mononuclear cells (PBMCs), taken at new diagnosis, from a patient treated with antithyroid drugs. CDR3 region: CASSYSRDYGNTIYF. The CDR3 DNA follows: TGTGCCAGCAGTTACTCGAGGGACTATGGAAACACCATATATTTT.